This TCR beta chain was retrieved from a study of T cell changes during pregnancy in multiple sclerosis. TCRdb's copy holds only in-frame clones and misses some; the assay was immunoSEQ multiplex PCR. The table has tens of thousands of clones, approximately 92% seen once. Comments on this clone: Relative to the germline gene, one junction end is altered; a read error may explain this.

Germline V gene lookup returns CDR1 SQVTM and CDR2 ANQGSEA. The CDR3 sequence is 14 residues long. The specimen comprised peripheral blood, sampled in the third trimester of pregnancy. The sequence was obtained from a female donor in good health, enrolled as a control in a pregnancy study. This chain joins TRBV29-1 and TRBJ1-1; 7 nucleotides line up with TRBD1. CDR3 nucleotides: TGCAGCGTCGAAGGGACAGCCATGAACACTGAAGCTTTCTTT. Translation: CSVEGTAMNTEAFF. The whole variable domain, remainder taken from reference TRBV29-1 and TRBJ1-1, is SAVISQKPSRDICQRGTSLTIQCQVDSQVTMMFWYRQQPGQSLTLIATANQGSEATYESGFVIDKFPISRPNLTFSTLTVSNMSPEDSSIYLCSVEGTAMNTEAFFGQGTRLTVV.